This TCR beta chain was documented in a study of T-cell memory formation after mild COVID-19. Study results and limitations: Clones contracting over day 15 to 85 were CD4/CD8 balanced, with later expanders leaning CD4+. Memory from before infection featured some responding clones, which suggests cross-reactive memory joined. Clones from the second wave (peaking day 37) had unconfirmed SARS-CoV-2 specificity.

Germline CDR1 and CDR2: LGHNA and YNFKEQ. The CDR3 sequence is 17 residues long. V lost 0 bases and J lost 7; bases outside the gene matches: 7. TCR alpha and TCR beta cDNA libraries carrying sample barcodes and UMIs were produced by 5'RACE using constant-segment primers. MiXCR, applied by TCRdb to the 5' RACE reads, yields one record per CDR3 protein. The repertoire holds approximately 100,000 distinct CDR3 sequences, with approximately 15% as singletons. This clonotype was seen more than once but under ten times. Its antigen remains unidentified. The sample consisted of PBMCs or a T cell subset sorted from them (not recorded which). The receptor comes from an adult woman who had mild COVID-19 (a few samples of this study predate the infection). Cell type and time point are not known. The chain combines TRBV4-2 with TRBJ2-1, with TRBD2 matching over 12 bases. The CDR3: CASSQDSSGRAGNEQFF. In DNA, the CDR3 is TGTGCCAGCAGCCAAGATTCTAGCGGGAGGGCCGGTAATGAGCAGTTCTTC.